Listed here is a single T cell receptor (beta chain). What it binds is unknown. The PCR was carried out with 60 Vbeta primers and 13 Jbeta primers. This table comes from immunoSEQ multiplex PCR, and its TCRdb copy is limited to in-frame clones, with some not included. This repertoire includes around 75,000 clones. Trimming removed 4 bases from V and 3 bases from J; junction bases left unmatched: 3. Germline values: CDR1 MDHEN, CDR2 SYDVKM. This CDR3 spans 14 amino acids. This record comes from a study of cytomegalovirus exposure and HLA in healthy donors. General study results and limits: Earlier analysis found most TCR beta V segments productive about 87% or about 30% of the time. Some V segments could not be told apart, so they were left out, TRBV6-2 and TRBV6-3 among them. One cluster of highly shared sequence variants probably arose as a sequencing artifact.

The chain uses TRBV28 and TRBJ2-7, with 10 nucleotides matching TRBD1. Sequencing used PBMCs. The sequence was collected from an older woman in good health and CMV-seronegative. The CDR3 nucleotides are TGTGCCAGCAGTTACGGGACAGGGGTCTACGAGCAGTACTTC. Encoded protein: CASSYGTGVYEQYF.